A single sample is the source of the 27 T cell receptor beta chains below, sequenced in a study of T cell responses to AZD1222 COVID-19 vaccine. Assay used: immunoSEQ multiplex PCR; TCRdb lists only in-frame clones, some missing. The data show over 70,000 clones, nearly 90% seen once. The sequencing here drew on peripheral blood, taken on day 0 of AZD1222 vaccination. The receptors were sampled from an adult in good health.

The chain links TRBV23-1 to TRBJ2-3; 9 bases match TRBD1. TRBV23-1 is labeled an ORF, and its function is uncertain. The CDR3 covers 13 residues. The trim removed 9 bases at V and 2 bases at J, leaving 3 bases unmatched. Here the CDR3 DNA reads TGCGCCAGAAGGACAGGGGCCACAGATACGCAGTATTTT. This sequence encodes CARRTGATDTQYF.

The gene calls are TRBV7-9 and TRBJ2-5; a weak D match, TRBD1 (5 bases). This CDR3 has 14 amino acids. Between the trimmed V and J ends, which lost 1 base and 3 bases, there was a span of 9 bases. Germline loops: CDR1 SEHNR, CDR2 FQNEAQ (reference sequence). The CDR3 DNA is TGTGCCAGCAGCTTAGTTCAGACAGAAGAGACCCAGTACTTC. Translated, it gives CASSLVQTEETQYF.

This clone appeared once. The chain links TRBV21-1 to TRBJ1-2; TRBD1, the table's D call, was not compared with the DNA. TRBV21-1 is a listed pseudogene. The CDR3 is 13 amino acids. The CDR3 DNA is TGTGCCAGCGCCTTGGGGGACAGATTTTTCTACACCTTC. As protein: CASALGDRFFYTF.

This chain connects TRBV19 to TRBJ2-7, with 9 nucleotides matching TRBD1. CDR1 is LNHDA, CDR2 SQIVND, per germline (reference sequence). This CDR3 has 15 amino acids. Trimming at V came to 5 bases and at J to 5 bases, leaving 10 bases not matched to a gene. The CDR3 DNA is TGTGCCAGTAGTTCTCCGGGACAGGGAAGCAACGAGCAGTACTTC. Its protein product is CASSSPGQGSNEQYF.

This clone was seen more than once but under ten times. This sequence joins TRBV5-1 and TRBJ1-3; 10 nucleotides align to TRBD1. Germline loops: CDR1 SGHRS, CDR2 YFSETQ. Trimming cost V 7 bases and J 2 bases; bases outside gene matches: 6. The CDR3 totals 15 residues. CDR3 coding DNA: TGCGCCAGCGGAAACGGACAGGGGGCTGGAAACACCATATATTTT. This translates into CASGNGQGAGNTIYF.

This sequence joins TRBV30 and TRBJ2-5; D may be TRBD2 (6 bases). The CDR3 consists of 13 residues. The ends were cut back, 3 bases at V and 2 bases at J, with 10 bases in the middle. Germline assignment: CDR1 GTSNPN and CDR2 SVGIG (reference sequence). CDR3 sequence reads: CAWRDSGQETQYF. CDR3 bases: TGTGCCTGGAGGGATAGCGGACAAGAGACCCAGTACTTC.

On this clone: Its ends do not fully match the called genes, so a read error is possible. DNA for the CDR3: TGCGCCAGCAGCATATCGGGACAGGGGAACGCCGGGGAGCTGTTTTTT. Its translation is CASSISGQGNAGELFF. The rearrangement joins TRBV5-1 to TRBJ2-2; TRBD1 aligns across 10 bases. The CDR3 has 16 amino acids. The germline V gene encodes CDR1 SGHRS and CDR2 YFSETQ.

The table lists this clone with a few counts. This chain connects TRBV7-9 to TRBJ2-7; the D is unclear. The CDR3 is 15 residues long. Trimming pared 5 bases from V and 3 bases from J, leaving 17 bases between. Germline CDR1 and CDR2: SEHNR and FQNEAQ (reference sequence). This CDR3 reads CASSPPPRKGYEQYF. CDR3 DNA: TGTGCCAGCAGCCCCCCACCCCGAAAGGGCTACGAGCAGTACTTC.

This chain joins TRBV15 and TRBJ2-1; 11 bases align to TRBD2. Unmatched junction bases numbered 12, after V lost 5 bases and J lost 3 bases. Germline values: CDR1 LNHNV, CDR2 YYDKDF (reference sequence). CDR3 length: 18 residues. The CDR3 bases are TGTGCCACCAGCTCAGATAGGCTAGCGGGAGGTATCTACAATGAGCAGTTCTTC. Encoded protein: CATSSDRLAGGIYNEQFF. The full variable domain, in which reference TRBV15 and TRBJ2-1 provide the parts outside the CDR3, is DAMVIQNPRYQVTQFGKPVTLSCSQTLNHNVMYWYQQKSSQAPKLLFHYYDKDFNNEADTPDNFQSRRPNTSFCFLDIRSPGLGDTAMYLCATSSDRLAGGIYNEQFFGPGTRLTVL.

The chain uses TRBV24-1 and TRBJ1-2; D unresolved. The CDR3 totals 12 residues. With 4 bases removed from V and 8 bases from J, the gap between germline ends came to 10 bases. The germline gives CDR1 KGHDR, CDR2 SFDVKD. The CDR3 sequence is CATSESTDGYTF. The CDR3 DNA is TGTGCCACCAGTGAATCTACCGACGGCTACACCTTC.

The CDR3 region is CATSRGTVNEKLFF. Written as DNA, the CDR3 is TGTGCCACCAGCAGAGGGACGGTTAATGAAAAACTGTTTTTT. The chain carries TRBV15 and TRBJ1-4; D is undetermined. Germline V CDR1 and CDR2: LNHNV, YYDKDF (reference sequence). V was clipped by 1 base and J by 4 bases, with 7 bases between them. The CDR3 sequence is 14 residues long.

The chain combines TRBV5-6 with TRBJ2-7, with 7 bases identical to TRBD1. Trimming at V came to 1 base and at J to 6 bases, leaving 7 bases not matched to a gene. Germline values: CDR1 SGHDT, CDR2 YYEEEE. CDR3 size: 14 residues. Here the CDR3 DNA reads TGTGCCAGCAGCTTGAACAGCCCAGGGGGCGAGCAGTACTTC. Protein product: CASSLNSPGGEQYF. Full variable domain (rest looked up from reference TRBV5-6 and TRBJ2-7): DAGVTQSPTHLIKTRGQQVTLRCSPKSGHDTVSWYQQALGQGPQFIFQYYEEEERQRGNFPDRFSGHQFPNYSSELNVNALLLGDSALYLCASSLNSPGGEQYFGPGTRLTVT.

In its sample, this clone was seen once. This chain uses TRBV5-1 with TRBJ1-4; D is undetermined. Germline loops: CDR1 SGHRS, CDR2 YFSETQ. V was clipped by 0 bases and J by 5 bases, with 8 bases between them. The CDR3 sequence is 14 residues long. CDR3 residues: CASSLGTVNEKLFF. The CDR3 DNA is TGCGCCAGCAGCTTGGGCACCGTCAATGAAAAACTGTTTTTT.

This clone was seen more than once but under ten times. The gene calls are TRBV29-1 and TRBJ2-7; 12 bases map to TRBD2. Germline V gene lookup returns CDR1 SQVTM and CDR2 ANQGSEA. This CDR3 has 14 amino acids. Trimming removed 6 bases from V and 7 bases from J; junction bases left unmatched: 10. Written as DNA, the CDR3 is TGCAGCGTCGCCGGACTAGCGGGGCGCGAGGAGCAGTACTTC. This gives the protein CSVAGLAGREEQYF.

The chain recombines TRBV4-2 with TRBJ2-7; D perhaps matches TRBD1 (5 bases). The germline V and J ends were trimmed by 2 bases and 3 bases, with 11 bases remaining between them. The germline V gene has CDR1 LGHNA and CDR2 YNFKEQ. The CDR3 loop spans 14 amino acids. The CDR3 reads CASSQRAGIYEQYF. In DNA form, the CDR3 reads TGTGCCAGCAGCCAAAGGGCAGGGATCTACGAGCAGTACTTC.

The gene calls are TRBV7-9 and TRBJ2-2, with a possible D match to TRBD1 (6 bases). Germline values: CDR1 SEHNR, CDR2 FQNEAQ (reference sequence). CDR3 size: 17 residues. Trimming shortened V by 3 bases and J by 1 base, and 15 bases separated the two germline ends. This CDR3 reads CASSFLTGRQNTGELFF. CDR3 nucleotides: TGTGCCAGCAGCTTTCTGACAGGAAGACAGAACACCGGGGAGCTGTTTTTT.

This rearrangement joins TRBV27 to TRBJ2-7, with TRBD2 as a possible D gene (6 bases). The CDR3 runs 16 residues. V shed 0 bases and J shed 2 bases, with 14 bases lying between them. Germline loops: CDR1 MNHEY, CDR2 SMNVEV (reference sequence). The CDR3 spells CASSLSGGESPYEQYF. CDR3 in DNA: TGTGCCAGCAGTTTATCGGGAGGAGAATCCCCCTACGAGCAGTACTTC.

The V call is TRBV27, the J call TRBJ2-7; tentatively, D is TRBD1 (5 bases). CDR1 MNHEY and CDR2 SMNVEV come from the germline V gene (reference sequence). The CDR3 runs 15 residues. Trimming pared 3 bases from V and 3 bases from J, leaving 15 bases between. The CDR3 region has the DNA TGTGCCAGCAGTTTTAGGGCAGGGATAGGCTACGAGCAGTACTTC. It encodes CASSFRAGIGYEQYF.

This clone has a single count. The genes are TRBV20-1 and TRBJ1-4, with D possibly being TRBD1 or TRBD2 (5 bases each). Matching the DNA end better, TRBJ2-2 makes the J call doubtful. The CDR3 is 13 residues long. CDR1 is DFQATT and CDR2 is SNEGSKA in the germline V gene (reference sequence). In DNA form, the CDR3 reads TGCAGTGCTAGTGTTTCGGGGCCCGGGGAGCTGTTTTTT. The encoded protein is CSASVSGPGELFF.

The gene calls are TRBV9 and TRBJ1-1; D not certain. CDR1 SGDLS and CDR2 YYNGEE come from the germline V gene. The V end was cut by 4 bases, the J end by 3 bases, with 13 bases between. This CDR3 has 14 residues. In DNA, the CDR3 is TGTGCCAGCAGCCCCGCGGTGGTATACACTGAAGCTTTCTTT. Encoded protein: CASSPAVVYTEAFF. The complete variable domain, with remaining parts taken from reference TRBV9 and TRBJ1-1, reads DSGVTQTPKHLITATGQRVTLRCSPRSGDLSVYWYQQSLDQGLQFLIQYYNGEERAKGNILERFSAQQFPDLHSELNLSSLELGDSALYFCASSPAVVYTEAFFGQGTRLTVV.

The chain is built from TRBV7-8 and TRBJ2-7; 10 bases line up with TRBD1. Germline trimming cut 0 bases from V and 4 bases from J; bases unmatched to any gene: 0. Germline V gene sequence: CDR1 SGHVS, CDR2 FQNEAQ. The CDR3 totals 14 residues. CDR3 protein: CASSLAGQGYEQYF. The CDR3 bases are TGTGCCAGCAGCTTAGCGGGACAGGGGTACGAGCAGTACTTC.

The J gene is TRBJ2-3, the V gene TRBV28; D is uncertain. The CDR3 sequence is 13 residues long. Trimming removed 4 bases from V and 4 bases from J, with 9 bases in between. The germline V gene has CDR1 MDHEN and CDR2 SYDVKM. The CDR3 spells CASSWAGSDTQYF. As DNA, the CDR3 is TGTGCCAGCAGTTGGGCCGGATCAGATACGCAGTATTTT.

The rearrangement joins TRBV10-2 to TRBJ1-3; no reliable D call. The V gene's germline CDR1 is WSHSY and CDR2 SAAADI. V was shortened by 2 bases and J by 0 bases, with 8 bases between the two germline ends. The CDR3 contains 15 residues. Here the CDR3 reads CASSEDIISGNTIYF. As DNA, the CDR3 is TGCGCCAGCAGTGAGGACATTATCTCTGGAAACACCATATATTTT.

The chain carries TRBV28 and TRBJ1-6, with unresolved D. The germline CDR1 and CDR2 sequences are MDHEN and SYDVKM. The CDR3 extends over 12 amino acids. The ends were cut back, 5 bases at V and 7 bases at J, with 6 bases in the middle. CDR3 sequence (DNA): TGTGCCAGCAGTGTGGGAAATTCACCCCTCCACTTT. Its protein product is CASSVGNSPLHF. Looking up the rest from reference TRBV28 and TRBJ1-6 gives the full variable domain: DVKVTQSSRYLVKRTGEKVFLECVQDMDHENMFWYRQDPGLGLRLIYFSYDVKMKEKGDIPEGYSVSREKKERFSLILESASTNQTSMYLCASSVGNSPLHFGNGTRLTVT.

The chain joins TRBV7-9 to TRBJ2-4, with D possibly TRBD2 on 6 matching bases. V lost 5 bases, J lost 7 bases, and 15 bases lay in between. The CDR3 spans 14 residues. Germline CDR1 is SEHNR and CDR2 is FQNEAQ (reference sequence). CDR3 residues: CASSQQGGRNIQYF. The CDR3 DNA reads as TGTGCCAGCAGCCAGCAGGGTGGGAGGAACATTCAGTACTTC.

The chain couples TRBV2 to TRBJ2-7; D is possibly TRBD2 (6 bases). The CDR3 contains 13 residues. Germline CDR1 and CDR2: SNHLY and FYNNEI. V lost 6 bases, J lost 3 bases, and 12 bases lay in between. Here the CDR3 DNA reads TGTGCCAGCAGCGGGGACTCCCACTACGAGCAGTACTTC. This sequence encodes CASSGDSHYEQYF.

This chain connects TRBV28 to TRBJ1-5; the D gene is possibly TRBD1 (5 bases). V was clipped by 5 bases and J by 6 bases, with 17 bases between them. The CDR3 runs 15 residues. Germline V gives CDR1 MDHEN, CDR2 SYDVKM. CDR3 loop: CASSPYRGPIQPQHF. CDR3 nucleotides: TGTGCCAGCAGTCCTTACCGGGGCCCAATTCAGCCCCAGCATTTT.